This T cell receptor beta chain was recorded in a study of Ad26.COV2.S vaccination and SARS-CoV-2 variants. Sequencing used immunoSEQ multiplex PCR; TCRdb keeps in-frame clones, though not all of them. The table lists about 400,000 clones, about four fifths of them singletons. CDR3 length: 14 amino acids. V was trimmed by 4 bases and J by 5 bases, leaving 11 bases between them. Germline CDR1 and CDR2: KGHDR and SFDVKD. Treatment specified: over 15 received Ad26.COV2.S at low or high dose, single or two shots; roughly 5 received placebo; per-sample allocation not given. Sampling took place 63 days after the first vaccine or placebo injection.

The sample here was peripheral blood, taken in a trial of Ad26.COV2.S vaccine versus placebo. This chain uses TRBV24-1 with TRBJ1-5; possible D gene TRBD1, 6 bases. The TCR sequence derives from a person between 18 and 65 years old who received the Ad26.COV2.S COVID-19 vaccine or a placebo. The CDR3 bases are TGTGCCACCAGTGACCGGGGGGCATATCAGCCCCAGCATTTT. Translated: CATSDRGAYQPQHF.